Below, 29 T cell receptor beta chains from the same sample are listed, as sequenced in a study of blood T cells in healthy people across ages. A second PCR, run for about 6 to 11 cycles, used a sample-barcoded 5' primer plus a J-beta primer mix. Each CDR3 protein gets one entry after TCRdb re-called the 5' RACE reads with MiXCR. The sample records roughly 1,500,000 distinct CDR3 sequences, roughly a third being singletons. Sequencing was done on a sample of blood. These receptors all come from a woman aged 25 to 39 in good health.

The rearrangement links TRBV28 to TRBJ2-3; 7 nucleotides line up with TRBD1. CDR1 is MDHEN and CDR2 is SYDVKM in the germline V gene. The CDR3 spans 14 residues. J was trimmed by 7 bases and V by 5 bases; bases with no gene match: 9. The CDR3, as DNA: TGTGCCAGCAGTCCCGACAGGGTAGGGTATACGCAGTATTTT. It specifies CASSPDRVGYTQYF. Complete variable domain (other parts from reference TRBV28 and TRBJ2-3): DVKVTQSSRYLVKRTGEKVFLECVQDMDHENMFWYRQDPGLGLRLIYFSYDVKMKEKGDIPEGYSVSREKKERFSLILESASTNQTSMYLCASSPDRVGYTQYFGPGTRLTVL.

The chain carries TRBV19 and TRBJ1-2; no reliable D call. Trimming left V 3 bases short and J 4 bases short, with 12 bases between. Germline V gene data show CDR1 as LNHDA and CDR2 as SQIVND (reference sequence). The CDR3 spans 14 residues. The DNA of the CDR3 is TGTGCCAGTAGTATGGGAGGCGACACCTATGGCTACACCTTC. It codes for CASSMGGDTYGYTF.

To note about this clonotype: This may arise from a read error, as a much more abundant clone is one base away. The chain couples TRBV12-3 or TRBV12-4 to TRBJ2-5; D unclear. This CDR3 has 13 amino acids. Deletions cut 5 bases from V and 11 bases from J, with 18 bases between. CDR3 in DNA: TGTGCCAGCAGTCCGCAGGTACCAGGTGAGCAGTACTTC. This encodes CASSPQVPGEQYF.

DNA of the CDR3: TGCGCCAGCAGCTTGGCTGGGGGCAACGGAGAGACCCAGTACTTC. Translation gives CASSLAGGNGETQYF. This chain uses TRBV5-1 with TRBJ2-5; perhaps TRBD1 as D (6 bases). Germline CDR1 SGHRS, CDR2 YFSETQ. The CDR3 covers 15 residues. Trimming removed 0 bases from V and 4 bases from J, with 13 bases in between.

V and J are TRBV6-1 and TRBJ2-5; D ambiguous. The CDR3 contains 13 residues. The germline gives CDR1 MNHNS, CDR2 SASEGT. Trimming removed 2 bases from V and 6 bases from J, with 10 bases in between. The CDR3 loop reads CASSEIRAQTQYF. CDR3 nucleotides: TGTGCCAGCAGTGAAATAAGGGCCCAGACCCAGTACTTC.

This clonotype was found a few times. V and J are TRBV5-1 and TRBJ1-5, with D unclear. The germline V gene encodes CDR1 SGHRS and CDR2 YFSETQ. Trimming pared 0 bases from V and 6 bases from J, leaving 7 bases between. This CDR3 has 13 residues. Here the CDR3 reads CASSLDLGQPQHF. CDR3 nucleotides: TGCGCCAGCAGCTTGGATTTGGGTCAGCCCCAGCATTTT.

V and J are TRBV20-1 and TRBJ2-1, with 8 positions matching TRBD1. Trimming cost V 5 bases and J 5 bases; bases outside gene matches: 8. CDR1 and CDR2 from the germline V gene are DFQATT and SNEGSKA (reference sequence). The CDR3 spans 14 residues. CDR3 in DNA: TGCAGTGCTCTACAGGGGGTAAAGGACAATGAGCAGTTCTTC. Its translation is CSALQGVKDNEQFF.

This rearrangement joins TRBV6-2 or TRBV6-3 to TRBJ2-4, with D perhaps matching TRBD2 (5 bases). Germline V gene data show CDR1 as MNHEY and CDR2 as SVGEGT. There are 18 residues in the CDR3. V lost 6 bases and J lost 5, with 26 bases in between. The CDR3 DNA is TGTGCCAGCAGCCCCTCCCGAGTGGGAGAGAGGAGGCAAAACATTCAGTACTTC. Amino acids: CASSPSRVGERRQNIQYF.

The chain recombines TRBV27 with TRBJ2-5; a weak D match, TRBD2 (5 bases). Deletions cut 7 bases from V and 5 bases from J, with 20 bases between. Germline V gives CDR1 MNHEY, CDR2 SMNVEV (reference sequence). The CDR3 sequence is 15 residues long. CDR3 coding DNA: TGTGCCAGCAACCCCGGCTTAGGGCAGCGGGAGACCCAGTACTTC. It specifies CASNPGLGQRETQYF.

The chain combines TRBV24-1 with TRBJ2-1; 8 bases are shared with TRBD1. V was clipped by 4 bases and J by 2 bases; unmatched bases: 3. There are 15 residues in the CDR3. The germline CDR1 and CDR2 sequences are KGHDR and SFDVKD. The CDR3 bases are TGTGCCACCAGTGAAGGACAGGGTCCCTACAATGAGCAGTTCTTC. This codes for CATSEGQGPYNEQFF.

This chain connects TRBV7-9 to TRBJ2-7; TRBD1 is a possible D gene (7 bases). From germline, CDR1 is SEHNR and CDR2 FQNEAQ (reference sequence). The CDR3 totals 15 residues. Between the trimmed V and J ends, which lost 0 bases and 4 bases, there was a span of 13 bases. The CDR3 DNA is TGTGCCAGCAGCTTAGCGCGGGACAGCCCTTACGAGCAGTACTTC. Its protein product is CASSLARDSPYEQYF.

This clonotype occurred many times. The chain combines TRBV4-1 with TRBJ1-5; D ambiguous. Per germline, CDR1 MGHRA and CDR2 YSYEKL. The CDR3 contains 13 residues. The V end was cut by 0 bases, the J end by 6 bases, with 6 bases between. The CDR3 DNA reads as TGCGCCAGCAGCCAAGACTGGGGTCAGCCCCAGCATTTT. Translated: CASSQDWGQPQHF.

The chain links TRBV5-1 to TRBJ2-7, with D perhaps matching TRBD2 (5 bases). Looked up from germline, CDR1 is SGHRS and CDR2 is YFSETQ. This CDR3 comprises 15 residues. Trimming removed 0 bases at V and 5 bases at J, with 15 bases between. CDR3 DNA sequence: TGCGCCAGCAGCTTGGGAGCCGGGGAGTGGGACGAGCAGTACTTC. As protein: CASSLGAGEWDEQYF.

The CDR3 coding sequence is TGCAGCGCTAAACTAGCGGGAGGCAATGAGCAGTTCTTC. This codes for CSAKLAGGNEQFF. The rearrangement joins TRBV29-1 to TRBJ2-1; 12 bases match TRBD2. Trimming at V came to 7 bases and at J to 6 bases, leaving 4 bases not matched to a gene. This CDR3 is built from 13 residues. Germline lookup yields CDR1 SQVTM and CDR2 ANQGSEA.

The chain recombines TRBV6-1 with TRBJ2-3; possible D gene TRBD2, 5 bases. The CDR3 loop spans 14 amino acids. Trimming shortened V by 6 bases and J by 2 bases, and 12 bases separated the two germline ends. CDR1 and CDR2 (germline): MNHNS, SASEGT. The CDR3 is CASRNRDSTDTQYF. In nucleotides, the CDR3 is TGTGCCAGCAGGAACCGGGATTCCACAGATACGCAGTATTTT.

This clonotype has just a few counts. The chain combines TRBV11-1 with TRBJ2-1; the D call may be TRBD1 or TRBD2 (5 bases each). V was cut by 5 bases and J by 5 bases, with 19 bases left in between. Germline V gene lookup returns CDR1 SGHAT and CDR2 FQDESV (reference sequence). The CDR3 sequence is 16 residues long. The CDR3 loop reads CASSPGLGLGDNEQFF. The CDR3 nucleotides are TGTGCCAGCAGCCCAGGTCTTGGATTGGGGGACAATGAGCAGTTCTTC.

V gene TRBV5-1 combines with J gene TRBJ1-2; 10 nucleotides match TRBD1. The CDR3 runs 16 residues. The ends lost 4 bases at V and 8 bases at J; junction bases unmatched: 14. CDR1 and CDR2 (germline): SGHRS, YFSETQ. DNA for the CDR3: TGCGCCAGCAGCCCGGATGGCGGGACAGGGGAGTTAGGCTACACCTTC. It translates to CASSPDGGTGELGYTF.

This clonotype was detected many times. The chain is built from TRBV4-1 and TRBJ2-7, with 7 bases that match TRBD1. J was trimmed by 3 bases and V by 3 bases; bases with no gene match: 5. This CDR3 is built from 14 residues. CDR1 is MGHRA, CDR2 YSYEKL, per germline. This CDR3 reads CASSHLGTVYEQYF. CDR3 bases: TGCGCCAGCAGCCACCTCGGGACAGTCTACGAGCAGTACTTC.

The chain has TRBV20-1 and TRBJ2-1; 12 nucleotides agree with TRBD1. The CDR3 extends over 15 amino acids. Germline assignment: CDR1 DFQATT and CDR2 SNEGSKA (reference sequence). With V trimmed by 8 bases and J by 8 bases, 13 bases remained unmatched. The CDR3 loop reads CSPKTGTGGLDEQFF. The CDR3 DNA reads TGCAGTCCAAAGACCGGGACAGGGGGCTTAGATGAGCAGTTCTTC.

This clonotype was observed a single time. The J gene is TRBJ2-2, the V gene TRBV27; unclear D gene. CDR1 and CDR2 (germline): MNHEY, SMNVEV (reference sequence). CDR3 length equals 17 residues. The V gene lost 2 bases and the J gene lost 0 bases, with 13 bases spanning the gap. In DNA form, the CDR3 reads TGTGCCAGCAGTTTAGCATCAAGGCAGGCGAACACCGGGGAGCTGTTTTTT. This codes for CASSLASRQANTGELFF.

The chain couples TRBV6-5 to TRBJ1-1; D not certain. The germline gives CDR1 MNHEY, CDR2 SVGAGI. CDR3 size: 12 residues. Trimming stripped 8 bases from V and 1 base from J, with 8 bases between. The chain's CDR3 is CASRTPNTEAFF. DNA for the CDR3: TGTGCCAGCCGGACCCCGAACACTGAAGCTTTCTTT.

To note about this clonotype: Its ends do not fully match the called genes, so a read error is possible. This chain joins TRBV6-1 and TRBJ1-2; no clear D gene. Germline V lookup: CDR1 MNHNS, CDR2 SASEGT. The CDR3 contains 11 residues. The CDR3 reads CAGSEPYGYTF. CDR3 in DNA: TGTGCCGGCAGTGAACCGTATGGCTACACCTTC.

This chain uses TRBV4-1 with TRBJ1-4; no firm D call. The ends were cut back, 1 base at V and 7 bases at J, with 10 bases in the middle. This CDR3 is built from 14 residues. Germline V gene data show CDR1 as MGHRA and CDR2 as YSYEKL. In DNA form, the CDR3 reads TGCGCCAGCAGCCAAGGGGTTCGCAGTGAAAAACTGTTTTTT. Translated, it gives CASSQGVRSEKLFF.

A remark on this clonotype: At one end the junction does not follow the germline gene, possibly because of a read error. The chain carries TRBV9 and TRBJ2-1; no firm D call. This CDR3 is built from 14 residues. Germline values: CDR1 SGDLS, CDR2 YYNGEE. The CDR3 here is CANSPQNTHNEQFF. DNA for the CDR3: TGTGCCAACAGCCCCCAGAACACGCACAATGAGCAGTTCTTC. The whole variable domain, filled in from reference TRBV9 and TRBJ2-1, reads DSGVTQTPKHLITATGQRVTLRCSPRSGDLSVYWYQQSLDQGLQFLIQYYNGEERAKGNILERFSAQQFPDLHSELNLSSLELGDSALYFCANSPQNTHNEQFFGPGTRLTVL.

This clonotype has only a few counts. V usage is TRBV7-8 and J usage is TRBJ1-2; no clear D gene. The CDR3 loop spans 15 amino acids. The germline V gene has CDR1 SGHVS and CDR2 FQNEAQ. V dropped 5 bases and J dropped 1 base, with 14 bases sitting between them. The CDR3 nucleotides read TGTGCCAGCAGCCGAAACCAATTAAATAACTATGGCTACACCTTC. This translates into CASSRNQLNNYGYTF.

The chain links TRBV9 to TRBJ2-7, with D perhaps matching TRBD2 (5 bases). CDR1 is SGDLS, CDR2 YYNGEE, per germline. The CDR3 contains 14 residues. Trimming took 9 bases from V and 3 from J, leaving 19 bases between them. This chain's CDR3 is CAIYTSGSGYEQYF. CDR3 coding DNA: TGTGCCATCTACACGAGCGGCTCCGGCTACGAGCAGTACTTC.

This clonotype was seen only a few times. The chain has TRBV29-1 and TRBJ2-1, with D possibly TRBD2 on 5 matching bases. Trimming pared 3 bases from V and 8 bases from J, leaving 14 bases between. The CDR3 sequence is 13 residues long. Germline V lookup: CDR1 SQVTM, CDR2 ANQGSEA. The CDR3 protein is CSVDSSYQHEQFF. The DNA of the CDR3 is TGCAGCGTTGACTCTAGCTACCAACATGAGCAGTTCTTC.

The V and J genes are TRBV20-1 and TRBJ2-5; no firm D call. Germline CDR1 is DFQATT and CDR2 is SNEGSKA (reference sequence). The CDR3 length is 14 residues. The ends were cut back, 0 bases at V and 2 bases at J, with 10 bases in the middle. The CDR3 nucleotides read TGCAGTGCTAGAGATTGGCGCCTACAAGAGACCCAGTACTTC. Translated, it gives CSARDWRLQETQYF.

This clonotype appeared once. Since a much larger clone is just one base distant, this may be a read error. The rearrangement joins TRBV29-1 to TRBJ2-7; perhaps TRBD1 as D (5 bases). V lost 8 bases and J lost 6, with 23 bases in between. The CDR3 is 14 amino acids. Per germline, CDR1 SQVTM and CDR2 ANQGSEA. The CDR3 here is CSRQTLVKDCEQYF. The CDR3 nucleotides are TGCAGCCGACAGACTCTAGTCAAAGACTGCGAGCAGTACTTC.